Sequencing of this T cell receptor (beta chain) was carried out in a study of shared clonotypes between healthy human individuals. For every subset, genomic DNA was evenly distributed across several immunoSEQ plates. Sorted-subset replicate PCRs used 200 ng DNA, 25,000 to 30,000 T cell genomes. TCRdb keeps only in-frame clones here, not all; method: immunoSEQ multiplex PCR. The table lists 2 million to 3 million clones, roughly 93% of them singletons, with 0.35% to 0.45% in the top ten. The CDR3 runs to 11 residues. After removal of 5 bases from V and 7 bases from J, the junction contained 1 base not matched to a gene. CDR1 and CDR2 (germline): MDHEN, SYDVKM. Points on this clone: Its target is not known.

Broader study findings: The authors expected sequencing depth to affect clonotype sharing among donors.

Sample: naive CD4+ T cells from PBMCs. The sample's subset: CD45RA+ positively selected. The origin of this receptor is a man aged 18 to 29 in good health. Some clones in this sample may be carry-over from other donors' samples. The rearrangement uses TRBV28 and TRBJ1-2, with TRBD1 matching 7 bases. CDR3 sequence reads: CASSDRVGYTF. The CDR3 DNA reads as TGTGCCAGCAGTGACAGGGTTGGCTACACCTTC.